The TCR beta chain under discussion was sequenced for a study of T cells in Graves' hyperthyroidism and ophthalmopathy. V trimming: 3 bases; J trimming: 8 bases; junction bases outside the gene matches: 5. Per germline, CDR1 SQVTM and CDR2 ANQGSEA. CDR3 length: 12 amino acids. Fresh peripheral blood, approximately 10 ml, yielded the PBMCs. TCR beta CDR3 region amplification was performed from RNA transcripts. The TCR CDR3 first-round RT-PCR relied on the HTBI primer set. Each CDR3 protein gets one entry after TCRdb re-called the multiplex PCR reads with MiXCR. The sample has fewer than 550,000 distinct CDR3 sequences, around 24% seen once.

Sequencing input: blood. This sequence originates from a woman aged 25 to 39 with Graves' ophthalmopathy. The chain combines TRBV29-1 with TRBJ1-2; 8 bases fit TRBD1. CDR3 amino acids: CSVDRGPGGYTF. The CDR3 bases are TGCAGCGTTGACAGGGGGCCTGGCGGCTACACCTTC.